The source of this TCR beta chain is a study of Tregs in tolerant kidney transplant recipients. Study-level points and caveats: Findings come from small patient numbers and require larger validation.

The repertoire was sequenced with immunoSEQ multiplex PCR; TCRdb's copy has only in-frame clones and lacks some. The sample has about 52,000 clones, roughly nine tenths seen once; the top ten hold approximately 16%. CDR3 length equals 19 residues. J lost 1 base, V lost 6 bases, and 20 bases had no gene match. Germline assignment: CDR1 SGHRS and CDR2 YFSETQ. Recipients received nonmyeloablative bone marrow transplants from related graft donors, with transient mixed chimerism. A word on this clone: Its antigen is not known.

The source was CD8+ T cells from blood (PBMCs), collected 24 months after the transplant. The receptor was isolated from a human patient who received a combined kidney and bone marrow transplant. Some T cells may be supplied by the graft donor. The chain is built from TRBV5-1 and TRBJ1-2; 8 bases match TRBD1. In DNA, the CDR3 is TGCGCCAGCACCAGGACCCCGGACAGGGATAACCTCATTAACTATGGCTACACCTTC. Protein sequence: CASTRTPDRDNLINYGYTF.